The 29 T cell receptor beta chains presented below share a single source sample, sequenced in a study of early T cells in non-severe SARS-CoV-2 infection. TCRdb re-called the 5' RACE reads with MiXCR, one entry per CDR3 protein. The sample lists over 80,000 distinct CDR3 sequences, 13% to 15% occurring once. Sample: whole blood. The receptors were gathered from an adult who was a healthcare worker with PCR-confirmed SARS-CoV-2 infection or an uninfected control (not recorded which).

This clonotype has at least ten counts. The chain recombines TRBV7-6 with TRBJ1-4; the D is unclear. The V and J ends lost 0 bases and 7 bases respectively, with 12 bases between them. CDR1 is SGHVS and CDR2 is FNYEAQ in the germline V gene. This CDR3 is 15 amino acids long. The CDR3: CASSLAFGLSEKLFF. The CDR3 bases are TGTGCCAGCAGCTTAGCATTCGGGTTGTCTGAAAAACTGTTTTTT. Full variable domain (remainder filled in from reference TRBV7-6 and TRBJ1-4): GAGVSQSPRYKVTKRGQDVALRCDPISGHVSLYWYRQALGQGPEFLTYFNYEAQQDKSGLPNDRFSAERPEGSISTLTIQRTEQRDSAMYRCASSLAFGLSEKLFFGSGTQLSVL.

The rearrangement links TRBV29-1 to TRBJ1-1, with TRBD1 matching 7 bases. Germline V CDR1 and CDR2: SQVTM, ANQGSEA. The J segment lost 1 base and the V segment lost 6 bases, leaving 5 bases of the junction unmatched. CDR3 length equals 13 residues. The CDR3 DNA follows: TGCAGCGTGAGGACAGGATCGAACACTGAAGCTTTCTTT. This encodes CSVRTGSNTEAFF.

This clonotype was counted between two and nine times. CDR3 in amino acids: CASSLMGGPYNEQFF. The CDR3 DNA follows: TGTGCCAGCAGTTTAATGGGGGGGCCCTACAATGAGCAGTTCTTC. This sequence joins TRBV12-3 or TRBV12-4 and TRBJ2-1, with a weak D call TRBD2 (7 bases). The germline V and J ends were trimmed by 2 bases and 2 bases, with 10 bases remaining between them. This CDR3 spans 15 amino acids.

The chain recombines TRBV7-9 with TRBJ2-2, with 8 bases matching TRBD1. Germline V lookup: CDR1 SEHNR, CDR2 FQNEAQ (reference sequence). Trimming at V came to 3 bases and at J to 6 bases, leaving 0 bases not matched to a gene. This CDR3 spans 13 amino acids. The CDR3 DNA sequence: TGTGCCAGCAGCTTCAGGGGGCCCGGGGAGCTGTTTTTT. As protein: CASSFRGPGELFF.

The chain has TRBV28 and TRBJ2-7, with unresolved D. The CDR3 totals 13 residues. Germline V CDR1 and CDR2: MDHEN, SYDVKM. The ends were cut back, 4 bases at V and 7 bases at J, with 14 bases in the middle. The CDR3 loop is CASSSDGYGEQYF. CDR3 nucleotides: TGTGCCAGCAGTTCTGATGGGTATGGGGAGCAGTACTTC. Supplemented by reference TRBV28 and TRBJ2-7, the full variable domain reads DVKVTQSSRYLVKRTGEKVFLECVQDMDHENMFWYRQDPGLGLRLIYFSYDVKMKEKGDIPEGYSVSREKKERFSLILESASTNQTSMYLCASSSDGYGEQYFGPGTRLTVT.

The V gene is TRBV6-6, the J gene TRBJ2-3; 12 bases line up with TRBD1. V lost 7 bases and J lost 5; bases outside the gene matches: 10. CDR3 length equals 16 residues. Germline values: CDR1 MNHNY, CDR2 SVGAGI (reference sequence). CDR3 amino acids: CASNTGTGGAGDTQYF. CDR3 nucleotide sequence: TGTGCCAGCAACACCGGGACAGGGGGCGCGGGAGATACGCAGTATTTT.

The chain combines TRBV5-1 with TRBJ2-5; TRBD1 might be the D (5 bases). V was clipped by 4 bases and J by 2 bases, with 12 bases between them. The CDR3 spans 14 residues. Germline assignment: CDR1 SGHRS and CDR2 YFSETQ. In DNA form, the CDR3 reads TGCGCCAGCAGCCTCAGCAGGGATCAAGAGACCCAGTACTTC. As protein: CASSLSRDQETQYF.

This clonotype showed up just a few times. The V gene is TRBV7-3, the J gene TRBJ1-5; D unresolved. This CDR3 is built from 13 residues. Germline V gene data show CDR1 as SGHTA and CDR2 as FQGTGA. Trimming removed 1 base from V and 5 bases from J, with 6 bases in between. The CDR3: CASSLNEDQPQHF. Written as DNA, the CDR3 is TGTGCCAGCAGCTTAAACGAGGATCAGCCCCAGCATTTT.

This sequence joins TRBV12-3 or TRBV12-4 and TRBJ1-1; D possibly corresponds to TRBD1 (6 bases). Trimming cost V 4 bases and J 0 bases, with 12 bases left between them. This CDR3 spans 15 amino acids. CDR3 nucleotide sequence: TGTGCCAGCAGTTACCTGACAGGAGTGAACACTGAAGCTTTCTTT. This translates into CASSYLTGVNTEAFF.

This clonotype was recorded a few times. V gene TRBV6-5 combines with J gene TRBJ2-7; D not certain. V was cut by 4 bases and J by 5 bases, with 9 bases left in between. This CDR3 has 12 amino acids. The V gene's germline CDR1 is MNHEY and CDR2 SVGAGI. The CDR3 DNA follows: TGTGCCAGCAGTTCCAATCGGCACGAGCAGTACTTC. Translated, it gives CASSSNRHEQYF.

This clonotype appeared a few times. V is TRBV18 and J is TRBJ1-1; possibly TRBD1 for D (5 bases). Deletions cut 2 bases from V and 3 bases from J, with 25 bases between. The CDR3 runs 19 residues. Germline CDR1 KGHSH, CDR2 LQKENI. As DNA, the CDR3 is TGTGCCAGCTCACCAATGATTGGGCAGGGATTCGGTGGTCACACTGAAGCTTTCTTT. Translation: CASSPMIGQGFGGHTEAFF. The full variable domain, in which reference TRBV18 and TRBJ1-1 provide the parts outside the CDR3, is NAGVMQNPRHLVRRRGQEARLRCSPMKGHSHVYWYRQLPEEGLKFMVYLQKENIIDESGMPKERFSAEFPKEGPSILRIQQVVRGDSAAYFCASSPMIGQGFGGHTEAFFGQGTRLTVV.

This clonotype was detected only a few times. The chain employs TRBV27 and TRBJ1-1; D is unclear. The length of the CDR3 is 17 residues. The V and J ends lost 11 bases and 0 bases respectively, with 25 bases between them. In germline, CDR1 is MNHEY, CDR2 SMNVEV (reference sequence). CDR3 sequence: CAHNPTVLRSMNTEAFF. The CDR3 DNA is TGTGCCCACAATCCCACAGTCCTGAGGAGCATGAACACTGAAGCTTTCTTT.

The V and J genes are TRBV20-1 and TRBJ2-7; unclear D gene. CDR1 DFQATT and CDR2 SNEGSKA come from the germline V gene (reference sequence). V was trimmed by 0 bases and J by 2 bases, leaving 14 bases between them. This CDR3 has 15 amino acids. The CDR3, as DNA: TGCAGTGCTAGAGATCAGCCAGGCGCGGCCTACGAGCAGTACTTC. Translation: CSARDQPGAAYEQYF.

The sample holds a few counts of this clonotype. V is TRBV10-3 and J is TRBJ2-7; 9 bases align to TRBD1. The CDR3 spans 13 residues. Germline lookup yields CDR1 ENHRY and CDR2 SYGVKD. Trimming removed 7 bases from V and 5 bases from J; junction bases left unmatched: 6. The CDR3 DNA sequence: TGTGCCATCACCCGGGACAGGGTAAACGAGCAGTACTTC. Its translation is CAITRDRVNEQYF.

The sample holds a few counts of this clonotype. The chain carries TRBV24-1 and TRBJ1-5; 7 positions agree with TRBD1. V shed 12 bases, J shed 7 bases, and the junction held 8 bases outside the gene matches. The CDR3 totals 12 residues. Germline V gene sequence: CDR1 KGHDR, CDR2 SFDVKD. The CDR3 DNA follows: TGTGCCGCAGACAGGGCCGCCCAGCCCCAGCATTTT. Translating it yields CAADRAAQPQHF.

This clonotype was recorded at least ten times. The chain is built from TRBV28 and TRBJ2-5; TRBD2 aligns across 10 bases. The junction had 7 bases not matched to a gene; V was cut back by 2 bases and J by 7 bases. This CDR3 has 15 residues. Per the germline V gene, CDR1 is MDHEN and CDR2 is SYDVKM. CDR3 in amino acids: CASSLGSGGARTQYF. The DNA for the CDR3 is TGTGCCAGCAGTTTAGGGAGCGGGGGGGCCAGGACCCAGTACTTC.

The rearrangement links TRBV6-5 to TRBJ1-1, with D uncertain. The CDR3 length is 13 residues. V lost 2 bases and J lost 4, with 8 bases in between. Germline V gene lookup returns CDR1 MNHEY and CDR2 SVGAGI. The DNA of the CDR3 is TGTGCCAGCAGTTACCAAGTGAGCACTGAAGCTTTCTTT. It is translated as CASSYQVSTEAFF.

This clonotype has a count of ten or more. J is TRBJ2-5 and V is TRBV29-1, with a possible D match to TRBD2 (5 bases). V was trimmed by 0 bases and J by 4 bases, leaving 12 bases between them. This CDR3 has 14 amino acids. CDR1 SQVTM and CDR2 ANQGSEA come from the germline V gene. CDR3 residues: CSVEDRGWGETQYF. The CDR3 DNA is TGCAGCGTTGAAGATCGCGGGTGGGGAGAGACCCAGTACTTC.

The rearrangement links TRBV30 to TRBJ2-2; D may be TRBD1 or TRBD2 (5 bases each). This CDR3 comprises 14 residues. Germline V gene sequence: CDR1 GTSNPN, CDR2 SVGIG (reference sequence). Trimming pared 5 bases from V and 8 bases from J, leaving 18 bases between. CDR3 in amino acids: CAWSGTVFEGELFF. CDR3 DNA: TGTGCCTGGTCCGGGACGGTCTTCGAGGGGGAGCTGTTTTTT.

Note on this clonotype: Germline and junction disagree at one end, which may indicate a read error. The J gene is TRBJ2-7, the V gene TRBV27; D unresolved. The V gene's germline CDR1 is MNHEY and CDR2 SMNVEV (reference sequence). The CDR3 covers 16 residues. CDR3 sequence: CASSLTVPPLSHEQYF. CDR3 sequence (DNA): TGTGCCAGCAGTTTAACGGTACCTCCACTCTCCCACGAGCAGTACTTC.

This clonotype has only a few counts. The chain has TRBV7-9 and TRBJ1-2, with D perhaps matching TRBD1 (6 bases). The germline V gene has CDR1 SEHNR and CDR2 FQNEAQ (reference sequence). The CDR3 runs 16 residues. V shed 2 bases and J shed 2 bases, with 15 bases lying between them. The CDR3 nucleotides are TGTGCCAGCAGCTTACTGGACAGAGAAGCCAACTATGGCTACACCTTC. As protein: CASSLLDREANYGYTF.

The chain recombines TRBV5-1 with TRBJ2-6; D is perhaps TRBD1 (6 bases). V was cut by 4 bases and J by 4 bases, with 12 bases left in between. This CDR3 has 15 residues. CDR1 is SGHRS and CDR2 is YFSETQ in the germline V gene. CDR3 bases: TGCGCCAGCAGCATGACAGGCGCCGGGGCCAACGTCCTGACTTTC. Translating it yields CASSMTGAGANVLTF.

CDR3 nucleotide sequence: TGCAGCGTTTCCCAGGCAATCGATCAGCCCCAGCATTTT. Translation: CSVSQAIDQPQHF. The chain links TRBV29-1 to TRBJ1-5; no clear D gene. Trimming removed 5 bases from V and 5 bases from J, with 13 bases in between. This CDR3 is 13 amino acids long. Germline V gene sequence: CDR1 SQVTM, CDR2 ANQGSEA. Combining the CDR3 with reference TRBV29-1 and TRBJ1-5 gives the whole variable domain SAVISQKPSRDICQRGTSLTIQCQVDSQVTMMFWYRQQPGQSLTLIATANQGSEATYESGFVIDKFPISRPNLTFSTLTVSNMSPEDSSIYLCSVSQAIDQPQHFGDGTRLSIL.

This clonotype was seen only a few times. The chain uses TRBV7-3 and TRBJ2-1; TRBD2 matches at 9 bases. J was trimmed by 6 bases and V by 6 bases; bases with no gene match: 6. CDR3 length: 14 amino acids. Germline loops: CDR1 SGHTA, CDR2 FQGTGA. CDR3 DNA: TGTGCCAGCAGTAGGACTAGCGCCTCCAATGAGCAGTTCTTC. Its protein product is CASSRTSASNEQFF. Variable domain in full (rest from reference TRBV7-3 and TRBJ2-1): GAGVSQTPSNKVTEKGKYVELRCDPISGHTALYWYRQSLGQGPEFLIYFQGTGAADDSGLPNDRFFAVRPEGSVSTLKIQRTERGDSAVYLCASSRTSASNEQFFGPGTRLTVL.

The chain recombines TRBV7-2 with TRBJ2-5; TRBD2 aligns across 7 bases. The CDR3 is made up of 12 amino acids. Losses at the gene ends were 1 base for V and 7 bases for J; bases not matched to a gene: 0. Germline assignment: CDR1 SGHTA and CDR2 FQGNSA. The CDR3 loop reads CASSLVAGTQYF. The CDR3 DNA reads as TGTGCCAGCAGCTTAGTAGCGGGGACCCAGTACTTC. The complete variable domain, with remaining parts taken from reference TRBV7-2 and TRBJ2-5, reads GAGVSQSPSNKVTEKGKDVELRCDPISGHTALYWYRQSLGQGLEFLIYFQGNSAPDKSGLPSDRFSAERTGGSVSTLTIQRTQQEDSAVYLCASSLVAGTQYFGPGTRLLVL.

This chain connects TRBV7-2 to TRBJ2-4; D possibly corresponds to TRBD1 (7 bases). Germline V gives CDR1 SGHTA, CDR2 FQGNSA. V gave up 5 bases and J gave up 7 bases, with 18 bases separating them. This CDR3 region has 15 residues. For the CDR3, the DNA is TGTGCCAGCAGCCCCCGGACAGGTGGGGGGAACATTCAGTACTTC. Its translation is CASSPRTGGGNIQYF.

The chain links TRBV12-3 or TRBV12-4 to TRBJ2-3; maybe TRBD1 (6 bases). The CDR3 consists of 15 residues. The germline V and J ends were trimmed by 3 bases and 0 bases, with 10 bases remaining between them. The CDR3 DNA is TGTGCCAGCAGTTTGATTAGGGGGAGCACAGATACGCAGTATTTT. Translation gives CASSLIRGSTDTQYF.

The chain is built from TRBV7-3 and TRBJ2-3; a possible D gene is TRBD2 (6 bases). CDR3 size: 14 residues. Trimming took 3 bases from V and 2 from J, leaving 9 bases between them. Germline V gene sequence: CDR1 SGHTA, CDR2 FQGTGA. CDR3 residues: CASSFGGATDTQYF. The CDR3 nucleotides read TGTGCCAGCAGCTTTGGCGGGGCCACAGATACGCAGTATTTT.

This clonotype was observed a handful of times. The chain couples TRBV20-1 to TRBJ1-1; weak D call: TRBD1 (5 bases). This CDR3 has 12 residues. Trimming removed 4 bases at V and 4 bases at J, with 10 bases between. Germline V gives CDR1 DFQATT, CDR2 SNEGSKA (reference sequence). The DNA of the CDR3 is TGCAGTGCTACAGGGTTGGGCACTGAAGCTTTCTTT. This encodes CSATGLGTEAFF.